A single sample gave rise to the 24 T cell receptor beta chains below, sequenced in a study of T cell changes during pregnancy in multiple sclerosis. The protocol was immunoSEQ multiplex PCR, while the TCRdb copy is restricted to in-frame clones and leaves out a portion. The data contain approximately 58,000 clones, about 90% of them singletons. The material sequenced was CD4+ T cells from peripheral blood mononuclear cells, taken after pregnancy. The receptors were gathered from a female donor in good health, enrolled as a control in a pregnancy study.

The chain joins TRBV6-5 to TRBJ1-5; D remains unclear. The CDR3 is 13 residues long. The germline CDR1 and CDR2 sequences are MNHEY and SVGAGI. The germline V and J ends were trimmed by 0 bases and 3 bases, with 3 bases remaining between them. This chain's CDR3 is CASSYSSNQPQHF. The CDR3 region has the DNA TGTGCCAGCAGTTACTCCTCCAATCAGCCCCAGCATTTT.

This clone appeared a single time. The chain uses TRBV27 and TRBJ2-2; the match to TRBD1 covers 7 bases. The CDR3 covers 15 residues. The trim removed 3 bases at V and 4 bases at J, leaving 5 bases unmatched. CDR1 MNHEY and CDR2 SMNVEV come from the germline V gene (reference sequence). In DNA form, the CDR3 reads TGTGCCAGCAGTTTTAAGGGGGCGGGCACCGGGGAGCTGTTTTTT. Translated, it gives CASSFKGAGTGELFF.

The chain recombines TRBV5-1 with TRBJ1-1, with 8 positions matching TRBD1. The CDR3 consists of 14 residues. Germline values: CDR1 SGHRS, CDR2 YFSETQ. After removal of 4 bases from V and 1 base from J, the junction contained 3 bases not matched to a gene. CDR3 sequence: CASSPDRANTEAFF. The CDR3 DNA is TGCGCCAGCAGCCCGGACAGGGCGAACACTGAAGCTTTCTTT.

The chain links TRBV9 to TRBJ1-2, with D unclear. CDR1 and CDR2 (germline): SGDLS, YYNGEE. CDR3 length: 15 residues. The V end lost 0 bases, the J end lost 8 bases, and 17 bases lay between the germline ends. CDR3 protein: CASSVGLEPNRGYTF. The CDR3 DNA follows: TGTGCCAGCAGCGTAGGATTGGAGCCAAATCGGGGCTACACCTTC.

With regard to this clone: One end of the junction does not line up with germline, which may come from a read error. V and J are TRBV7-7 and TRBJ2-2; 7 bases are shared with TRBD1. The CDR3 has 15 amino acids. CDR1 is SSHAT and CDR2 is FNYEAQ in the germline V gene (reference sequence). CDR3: CASSPRTGLTGELFF. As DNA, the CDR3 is TGTGCTAGCAGCCCTCGGACAGGACTGACCGGGGAGCTGTTTTTT.

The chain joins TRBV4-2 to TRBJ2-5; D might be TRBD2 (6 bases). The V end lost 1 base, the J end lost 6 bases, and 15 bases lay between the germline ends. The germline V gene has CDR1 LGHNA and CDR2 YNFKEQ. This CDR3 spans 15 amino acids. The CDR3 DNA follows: TGTGCCAGCAGCCAAGCCAGCGGGCAGTTGAAGACCCAGTACTTC. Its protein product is CASSQASGQLKTQYF.

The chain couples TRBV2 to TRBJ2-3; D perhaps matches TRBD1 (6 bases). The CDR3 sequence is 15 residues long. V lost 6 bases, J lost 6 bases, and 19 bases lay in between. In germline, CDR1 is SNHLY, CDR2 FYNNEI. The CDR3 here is CASSENQGPGDTQYF. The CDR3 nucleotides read TGTGCCAGCAGCGAAAATCAGGGGCCGGGGGATACGCAGTATTTT. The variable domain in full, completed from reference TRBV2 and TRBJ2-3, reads EPEVTQTPSHQVTQMGQEVILRCVPISNHLYFYWYRQILGQKVEFLVSFYNNEISEKSEIFDDQFSVERPDGSNFTLKIRSTKLEDSAMYFCASSENQGPGDTQYFGPGTRLTVL.

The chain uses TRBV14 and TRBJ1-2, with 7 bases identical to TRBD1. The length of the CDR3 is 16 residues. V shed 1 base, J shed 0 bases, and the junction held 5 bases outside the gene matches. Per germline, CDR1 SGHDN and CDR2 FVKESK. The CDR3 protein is CASSQGRGTANYGYTF. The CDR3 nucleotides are TGTGCCAGCAGCCAAGGTCGGGGGACAGCTAACTATGGCTACACCTTC.

The CDR3 sequence is CASSTSVTSGYTF. The CDR3 DNA is TGTGCCAGCTCAACGTCCGTTACGAGTGGCTACACCTTC. The chain combines TRBV5-8 with TRBJ1-2, with D unclear. Between the trimmed V and J ends, which lost 7 bases and 7 bases, there was a span of 17 bases. The length of the CDR3 is 13 residues. CDR1 and CDR2 (germline): SGHTS, YDEGEE.

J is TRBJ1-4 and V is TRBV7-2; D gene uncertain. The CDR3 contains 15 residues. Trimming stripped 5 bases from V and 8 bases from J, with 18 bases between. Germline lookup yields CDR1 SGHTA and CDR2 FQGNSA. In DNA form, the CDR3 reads TGTGCCAGCAGCCCACGGGCGGGTAGGACGGAAAAACTGTTTTTT. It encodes CASSPRAGRTEKLFF. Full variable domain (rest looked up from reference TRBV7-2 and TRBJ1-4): GAGVSQSPSNKVTEKGKDVELRCDPISGHTALYWYRQSLGQGLEFLIYFQGNSAPDKSGLPSDRFSAERTGGSVSTLTIQRTQQEDSAVYLCASSPRAGRTEKLFFGSGTQLSVL.

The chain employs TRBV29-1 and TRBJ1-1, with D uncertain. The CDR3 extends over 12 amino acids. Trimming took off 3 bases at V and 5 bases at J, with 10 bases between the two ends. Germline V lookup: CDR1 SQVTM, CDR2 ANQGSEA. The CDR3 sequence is CSVEVFGTEAFF. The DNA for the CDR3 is TGCAGCGTTGAGGTATTCGGGACTGAAGCTTTCTTT.

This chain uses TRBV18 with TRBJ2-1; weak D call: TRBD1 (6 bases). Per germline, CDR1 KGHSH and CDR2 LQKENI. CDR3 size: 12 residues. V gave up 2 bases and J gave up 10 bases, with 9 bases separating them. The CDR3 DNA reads TGTGCCAGCTCACCAGGGCAGGGGGAGCAGTTCTTC. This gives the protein CASSPGQGEQFF.

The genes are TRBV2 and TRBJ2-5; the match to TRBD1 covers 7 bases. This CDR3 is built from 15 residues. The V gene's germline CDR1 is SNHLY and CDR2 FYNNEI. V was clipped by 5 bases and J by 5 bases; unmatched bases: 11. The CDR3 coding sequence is TGTGCCAGCAGTTTTGAGGAAGGGGGCTCTGAGACCCAGTACTTC. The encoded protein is CASSFEEGGSETQYF. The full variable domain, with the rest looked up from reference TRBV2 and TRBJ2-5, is EPEVTQTPSHQVTQMGQEVILRCVPISNHLYFYWYRQILGQKVEFLVSFYNNEISEKSEIFDDQFSVERPDGSNFTLKIRSTKLEDSAMYFCASSFEEGGSETQYFGPGTRLLVL.

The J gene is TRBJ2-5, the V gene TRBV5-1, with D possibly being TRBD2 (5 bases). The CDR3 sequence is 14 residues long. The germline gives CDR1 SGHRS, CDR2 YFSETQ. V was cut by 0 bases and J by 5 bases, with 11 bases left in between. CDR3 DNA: TGCGCCAGCAGCTTGGCCCAGAGGGTGGAGACCCAGTACTTC. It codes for CASSLAQRVETQYF. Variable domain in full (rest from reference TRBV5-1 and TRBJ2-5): KAGVTQTPRYLIKTRGQQVTLSCSPISGHRSVSWYQQTPGQGLQFLFEYFSETQRNKGNFPGRFSGRQFSNSRSEMNVSTLELGDSALYLCASSLAQRVETQYFGPGTRLLVL.

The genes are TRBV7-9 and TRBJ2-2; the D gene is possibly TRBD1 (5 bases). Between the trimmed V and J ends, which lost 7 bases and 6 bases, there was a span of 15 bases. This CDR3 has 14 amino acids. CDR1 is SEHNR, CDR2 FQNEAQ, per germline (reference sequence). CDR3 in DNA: TGTGCCAGCAATATGGGCAGGGATGCCGGGGAGCTGTTTTTT. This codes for CASNMGRDAGELFF.

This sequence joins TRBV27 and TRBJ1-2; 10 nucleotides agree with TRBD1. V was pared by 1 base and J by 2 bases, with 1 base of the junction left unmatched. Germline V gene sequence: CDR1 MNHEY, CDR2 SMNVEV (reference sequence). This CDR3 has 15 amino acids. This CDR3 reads CASSLWGQGNYGYTF. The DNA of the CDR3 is TGTGCCAGCAGTTTATGGGGACAGGGGAACTATGGCTACACCTTC.

CDR3 residues: CASRVGGNTIYF. CDR3 sequence (DNA): TGTGCCAGCAGGGTCGGGGGAAACACCATATATTTT. The rearrangement links TRBV6-1 to TRBJ1-3; D unclear. V gave up 6 bases and J gave up 4 bases, with 7 bases separating them. The CDR3 length is 12 residues. Per germline, CDR1 MNHNS and CDR2 SASEGT.

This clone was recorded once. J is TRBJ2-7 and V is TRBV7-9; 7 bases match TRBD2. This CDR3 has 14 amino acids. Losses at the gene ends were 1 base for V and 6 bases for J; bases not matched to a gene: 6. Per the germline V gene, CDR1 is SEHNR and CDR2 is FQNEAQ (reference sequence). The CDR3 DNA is TGTGCCAGCAGCTTAGAGGGAGGGTCCGCCGAGCAGTACTTC. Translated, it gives CASSLEGGSAEQYF. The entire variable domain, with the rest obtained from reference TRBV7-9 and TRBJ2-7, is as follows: DTGVSQNPRHKITKRGQNVTFRCDPISEHNRLYWYRQTLGQGPEFLTYFQNEAQLEKSRLLSDRFSAERPKGSFSTLEIQRTEQGDSAMYLCASSLEGGSAEQYFGPGTRLTVT.

The CDR3 sequence is CASSPLDRGDYGYTF. As DNA, the CDR3 is TGTGCCAGCTCACCCCTGGACAGGGGCGACTATGGCTACACCTTC. The chain employs TRBV18 and TRBJ1-2; the match to TRBD1 covers 9 bases. V dropped 3 bases and J dropped 3; count of bases not matched to a gene: 5. CDR3 size: 15 residues. CDR1 and CDR2 from the germline V gene are KGHSH and LQKENI. Using reference TRBV18 and TRBJ1-2 for the parts outside the CDR3, the full variable domain is NAGVMQNPRHLVRRRGQEARLRCSPMKGHSHVYWYRQLPEEGLKFMVYLQKENIIDESGMPKERFSAEFPKEGPSILRIQQVVRGDSAAYFCASSPLDRGDYGYTFGSGTRLTVV.

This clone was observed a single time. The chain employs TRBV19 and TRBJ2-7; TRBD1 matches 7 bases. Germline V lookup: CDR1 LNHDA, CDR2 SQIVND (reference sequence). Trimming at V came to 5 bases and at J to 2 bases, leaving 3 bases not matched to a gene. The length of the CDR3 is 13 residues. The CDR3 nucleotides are TGTGCCAGTAGTGTCGGGACAGCCTACGAGCAGTACTTC. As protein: CASSVGTAYEQYF.

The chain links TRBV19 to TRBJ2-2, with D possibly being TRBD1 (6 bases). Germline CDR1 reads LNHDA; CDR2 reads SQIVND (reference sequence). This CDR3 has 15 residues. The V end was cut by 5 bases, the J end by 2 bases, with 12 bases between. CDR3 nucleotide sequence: TGTGCCAGTAGTGTCGGGACACACAACACCGGGGAGCTGTTTTTT. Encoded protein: CASSVGTHNTGELFF. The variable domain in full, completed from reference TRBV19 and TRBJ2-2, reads DGGITQSPKYLFRKEGQNVTLSCEQNLNHDAMYWYRQDPGQGLRLIYYSQIVNDFQKGDIAEGYSVSREKKESFPLTVTSAQKNPTAFYLCASSVGTHNTGELFFGEGSRLTVL.

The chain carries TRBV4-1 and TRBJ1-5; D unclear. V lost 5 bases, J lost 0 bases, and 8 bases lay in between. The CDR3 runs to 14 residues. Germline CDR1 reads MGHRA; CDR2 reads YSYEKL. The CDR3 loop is CASSEIASNQPQHF. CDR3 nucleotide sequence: TGCGCCAGCAGCGAGATTGCTAGCAATCAGCCCCAGCATTTT.

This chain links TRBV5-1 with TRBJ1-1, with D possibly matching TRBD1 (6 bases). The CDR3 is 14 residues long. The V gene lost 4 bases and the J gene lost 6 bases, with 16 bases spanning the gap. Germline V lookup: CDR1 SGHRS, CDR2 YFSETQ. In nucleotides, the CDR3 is TGCGCCAGCAGCGTCCTTACAGGGTTTGCTGAAGCTTTCTTT. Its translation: CASSVLTGFAEAFF. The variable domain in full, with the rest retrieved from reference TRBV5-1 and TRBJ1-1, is KAGVTQTPRYLIKTRGQQVTLSCSPISGHRSVSWYQQTPGQGLQFLFEYFSETQRNKGNFPGRFSGRQFSNSRSEMNVSTLELGDSALYLCASSVLTGFAEAFFGQGTRLTVV.

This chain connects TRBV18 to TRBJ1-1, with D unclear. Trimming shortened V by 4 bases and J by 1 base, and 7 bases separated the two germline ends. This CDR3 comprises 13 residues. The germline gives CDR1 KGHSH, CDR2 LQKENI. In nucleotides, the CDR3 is TGTGCCAGCTCACGGCAGAAGAACACTGAAGCTTTCTTT. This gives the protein CASSRQKNTEAFF.